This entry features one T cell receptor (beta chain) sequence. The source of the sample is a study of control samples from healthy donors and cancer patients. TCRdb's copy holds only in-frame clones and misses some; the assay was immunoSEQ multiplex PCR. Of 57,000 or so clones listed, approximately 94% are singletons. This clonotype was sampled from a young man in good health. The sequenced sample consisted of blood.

The CDR3 here is CSASTGGSYEQYF. As DNA, the CDR3 is TGCAGTGCTAGTACAGGGGGGTCCTACGAGCAGTACTTC. J is TRBJ2-7 and V is TRBV20-1, with 8 bases that match TRBD1. This CDR3 has 13 amino acids. CDR1 and CDR2 (germline): DFQATT, SNEGSKA (reference sequence). The J segment lost 1 base and the V segment lost 3 bases, leaving 2 bases of the junction unmatched.